These 18 T cell receptor beta chains came from one sample sequenced in a study of T-cell reconstitution after alpha-beta-depleted transplantation in children. Unique molecular identifiers were used in preparing the TCRbeta library. A single record per CDR3 protein comes from TCRdb applying MiXCR to the PCR reads. The repertoire holds under 400,000 distinct CDR3 sequences, with around 25% as singletons. Sequenced here: PBMCs, mostly from graft donor cells, sampled 180 days after TCRalphabeta/CD19-depleted stem cell transplant. Source of these receptors: a male patient aged 10 to 17 who had a stem cell transplant for acute lymphoblastic leukemia, so the T cells may come from the graft donor.

This clonotype has a handful of counts. The V call is TRBV18, the J call TRBJ2-7, with D tentatively TRBD2 (5 bases). Trimming removed 1 base at V and 0 bases at J, with 10 bases between. Germline V CDR1 and CDR2: KGHSH, LQKENI. The CDR3 totals 15 residues. The CDR3 spells CASSPRERNSYEQYF. CDR3 DNA: TGTGCCAGCTCACCACGGGAGAGGAACTCCTACGAGCAGTACTTC.

Concerning this clonotype itself: One end of the junction is discordant with germline, which a read error may explain. The chain recombines TRBV11-2 with TRBJ2-1, with D uncertain. Germline V gives CDR1 SGHAT, CDR2 FQNNGV. This CDR3 region has 14 residues. As DNA, the CDR3 is TGTGCCAGCACCTTAAGGTCGGATCACAATGAGCAGTTCTTC. It translates to CASTLRSDHNEQFF.

This clonotype turned up a few times. V and J are TRBV7-2 and TRBJ1-1; maybe TRBD1 (6 bases). From germline, CDR1 is SGHTA and CDR2 FQGNSA. Trimming pared 4 bases from V and 8 bases from J, leaving 20 bases between. This CDR3 region has 15 residues. CDR3 nucleotide sequence: TGTGCCAGCAGCTCGGGACGCCTCTTAAGGGGGGAAGCTTTCTTT. Translation gives CASSSGRLLRGEAFF.

The chain combines TRBV4-1 with TRBJ2-7, with D unresolved. This CDR3 is built from 13 residues. CDR1 and CDR2 from the germline V gene are MGHRA and YSYEKL. V dropped 2 bases and J dropped 2 bases, with 7 bases sitting between them. The CDR3 coding sequence is TGCGCCAGCAGCCAACTCCAGGCCTACGAGCAGTACTTC. It translates to CASSQLQAYEQYF.

This clonotype was observed a handful of times. CDR3 region: CATSGPQLGTGELFF. The CDR3 DNA reads as TGTGCCACCAGTGGACCCCAGTTGGGCACCGGGGAGCTGTTTTTT. The chain uses TRBV24-1 and TRBJ2-2; D not resolved. The CDR3 has 15 residues. The germline gives CDR1 KGHDR, CDR2 SFDVKD. The ends were cut back, 5 bases at V and 4 bases at J, with 13 bases in the middle.

J is TRBJ2-7 and V is TRBV5-5, with TRBD2 matching over 9 bases. The CDR3 spans 17 residues. Trimming cost V 4 bases and J 6 bases; bases outside gene matches: 17. Germline assignment: CDR1 SGHKS and CDR2 YYEKEE (reference sequence). The CDR3 bases are TGTGCCAGCAGCGCCCGGCCCGTCAGCGGGAGGTCCCCCGAGCAGTACTTC. It codes for CASSARPVSGRSPEQYF.

This clonotype turned up a few times. A junction end diverges from the germline sequence, so it may reflect a read error. This chain joins TRBV20-1 and TRBJ1-6; D not resolved. Germline loops: CDR1 DFQATT, CDR2 SNEGSKA (reference sequence). This CDR3 has 17 residues. CDR3 in amino acids: CCARDLGIGPGNSPLHF. DNA of the CDR3: TGCTGTGCTAGAGATCTGGGCATCGGTCCCGGGAATTCACCCCTCCACTTT.

The chain recombines TRBV25-1 with TRBJ2-7; possibly TRBD1 or TRBD2 for D (5 bases each). V lost 1 base and J lost 4, with 14 bases in between. The CDR3 loop spans 15 amino acids. Looked up from germline, CDR1 is MGHDK and CDR2 is SYGVNS. The CDR3 nucleotides are TGTGCCAGCAGTGAATGGGGGTTGGGTTGGTACGAGCAGTACTTC. It codes for CASSEWGLGWYEQYF.

This clonotype occurred a few times. The genes are TRBV5-1 and TRBJ1-5; maybe TRBD1 (5 bases). CDR3 length equals 15 residues. V was pared by 0 bases and J by 7 bases, with 14 bases between. In germline, CDR1 is SGHRS, CDR2 YFSETQ. For the CDR3, the DNA is TGCGCCAGCAGCTTGGGGGGGATGGCGCACCAGCCCCAGCATTTT. This codes for CASSLGGMAHQPQHF.

The V gene is TRBV5-1, the J gene TRBJ2-5, with D tentatively TRBD1 (5 bases). The germline CDR1 and CDR2 sequences are SGHRS and YFSETQ. Deletions cut 4 bases from V and 7 bases from J, with 14 bases between. The CDR3 loop spans 13 amino acids. CDR3 nucleotide sequence: TGCGCCAGCAGCGCCGACAGCTCGGGGACCCAGTACTTC. It translates to CASSADSSGTQYF.

The CDR3 reads CATRGYYSGANVLTF. CDR3 nucleotide sequence: TGTGCCACCCGTGGCTATTACTCTGGGGCCAACGTCCTGACTTTC. The rearrangement uses TRBV18 and TRBJ2-6, with D uncertain. Germline V gene lookup returns CDR1 KGHSH and CDR2 LQKENI. Between the trimmed V and J ends, which lost 10 bases and 0 bases, there was a span of 13 bases. This CDR3 is 15 amino acids long.

V and J are TRBV10-3 and TRBJ2-7; possibly TRBD1 for D (6 bases). Trimming stripped 5 bases from V and 5 bases from J, with 16 bases between. Germline V lookup: CDR1 ENHRY, CDR2 SYGVKD. The CDR3 spans 14 residues. CDR3 protein: CAISRQVSPDEQYF. For the CDR3, the DNA is TGTGCCATCAGTCGACAGGTCTCGCCGGACGAGCAGTACTTC.

This clonotype has just a few counts. V usage is TRBV10-3 and J usage is TRBJ2-7; D is uncertain. From germline, CDR1 is ENHRY and CDR2 SYGVKD. Between the trimmed V and J ends, which lost 0 bases and 4 bases, there was a span of 13 bases. This CDR3 is 15 amino acids long. CDR3 DNA: TGTGCCATCAGTGAGTCAAGTGGTTTAGGGTACGAGCAGTACTTC. It is translated as CAISESSGLGYEQYF.

V usage is TRBV2 and J usage is TRBJ1-1, with 7 bases matching TRBD1. The germline gives CDR1 SNHLY, CDR2 FYNNEI. Trimming took 7 bases from V and 0 from J; bases not matched to a gene: 17. This CDR3 contains 18 residues. The CDR3 sequence: CASTMSWEGAALNTEAFF. The CDR3 DNA sequence: TGTGCCAGCACCATGTCCTGGGAGGGGGCGGCTCTGAACACTGAAGCTTTCTTT.

The table lists this clonotype with a few counts. A junction end diverges from the germline sequence, so it may reflect a read error. The chain links TRBV20-1 to TRBJ1-1, with D tentatively TRBD1 (5 bases). Germline V gene lookup returns CDR1 DFQATT and CDR2 SNEGSKA (reference sequence). The CDR3 sequence is 12 residues long. CDR3 amino acids: CSAGEGDTEAFF. CDR3 sequence (DNA): TGCAGTGCTGGAGAAGGGGACACTGAAGCTTTCTTT.

This chain joins TRBV2 and TRBJ2-3, with 13 bases identical to TRBD2. The CDR3 runs 15 residues. Germline values: CDR1 SNHLY, CDR2 FYNNEI. V lost 7 bases, J lost 4 bases, and 5 bases stayed unmatched. The CDR3, as DNA: TGTGCCAGCACCGGACTAGCGGGAGTCCCAGATACGCAGTATTTT. Residues: CASTGLAGVPDTQYF.

This clonotype was picked up a small number of times. V and J are TRBV7-6 and TRBJ2-1, with 9 bases lining up with TRBD2. The CDR3 is made up of 15 amino acids. Trimming removed 4 bases from V and 5 bases from J; junction bases left unmatched: 6. Germline CDR1 and CDR2: SGHVS and FNYEAQ. CDR3 nucleotides: TGTGCCAGCAGCTCGCTAGCGGGGCTGGACAATGAGCAGTTCTTC. It specifies CASSSLAGLDNEQFF. Based on the CDR3 plus reference TRBV7-6 and TRBJ2-1, the full variable domain is GAGVSQSPRYKVTKRGQDVALRCDPISGHVSLYWYRQALGQGPEFLTYFNYEAQQDKSGLPNDRFSAERPEGSISTLTIQRTEQRDSAMYRCASSSLAGLDNEQFFGPGTRLTVL.

This clonotype was seen more than once but under ten times. The chain combines TRBV10-3 with TRBJ2-1; 8 positions agree with TRBD2. This CDR3 contains 15 residues. With 4 bases clipped from V and 3 bases from J, the junction kept 5 bases outside the gene matches. From germline, CDR1 is ENHRY and CDR2 SYGVKD. The CDR3 coding sequence is TGTGCCATCAGTGGTGAAGCGGGAGTCTACAATGAGCAGTTCTTC. Its translation is CAISGEAGVYNEQFF.